The 19 T cell receptor beta chains below come from one sample, sequenced in a study of cytomegalovirus exposure and HLA in healthy donors. The PCR employed 60 Vbeta primers together with 13 Jbeta primers. Here immunoSEQ multiplex PCR was the method, and the copy in TCRdb shows in-frame clones only, minus some. This table holds about 91,000 clones. The sample comprised PBMCs. These receptors all stem from a woman aged 25 to 39 in good health and CMV-seronegative.

This sequence joins TRBV27 and TRBJ1-5, with 10 bases fitting TRBD1. The J segment lost 9 bases and the V segment lost 4 bases, leaving 12 bases of the junction unmatched. The CDR3 runs to 16 residues. Germline V gene data show CDR1 as MNHEY and CDR2 as SMNVEV (reference sequence). The CDR3 DNA is TGTGCCAGCAGTTCCACCCGACGGGACAGGGGACGGCCCCAGCATTTT. It translates to CASSSTRRDRGRPQHF.

The V gene is TRBV4-2, the J gene TRBJ2-5, with TRBD2 matching 8 bases. The J call may be wrong; the DNA end is better matched by TRBJ2-7. The germline gives CDR1 LGHNA, CDR2 YNFKEQ. This CDR3 is built from 16 residues. In DNA form, the CDR3 reads TGTGCCAGCAGCCAAGAGGGGCTAGCGGGTGTGAACGAGCAGTACTTC. It codes for CASSQEGLAGVNEQYF.

The CDR3 spells CASSPSGTGTYEQYF. CDR3 DNA: TGTGCCAGCTCACCATCGGGGACAGGGACCTACGAGCAGTACTTC. This sequence joins TRBV18 and TRBJ2-7; 9 bases line up with TRBD1. This CDR3 comprises 15 residues. Trimming cost V 2 bases and J 2 bases; bases outside gene matches: 4. Germline assignment: CDR1 KGHSH and CDR2 LQKENI.

The gene calls are TRBV27 and TRBJ1-1; TRBD1 agrees at 7 bases. The CDR3 sequence is 16 residues long. J lost 0 bases, V lost 5 bases, and 9 bases had no gene match. Germline CDR1 MNHEY, CDR2 SMNVEV (reference sequence). CDR3 protein: CASSPPKGALNTEAFF. The CDR3 DNA is TGTGCCAGCAGTCCCCCCAAGGGGGCATTGAACACTGAAGCTTTCTTT.

The chain carries TRBV7-9 and TRBJ1-5; D remains unclear. CDR1 is SEHNR, CDR2 FQNEAQ, per germline (reference sequence). Deletions cut 2 bases from V and 3 bases from J, with 8 bases between. The CDR3 sequence is 14 residues long. In DNA form, the CDR3 reads TGTGCCAGCAGCTTAAACAGTAACAATCAGCCCCAGCATTTT. Its translation: CASSLNSNNQPQHF.

This chain connects TRBV6-6 to TRBJ2-1; possibly TRBD1 for D (5 bases). The CDR3 sequence is 16 residues long. V lost 0 bases to trimming and J lost 5 bases, with 14 bases between them. Germline loops: CDR1 MNHNY, CDR2 SVGAGI (reference sequence). As DNA, the CDR3 is TGTGCCAGCAGTTACTCGAAAGGGGTTTCCCACAATGAGCAGTTCTTC. Translation: CASSYSKGVSHNEQFF.

The chain carries TRBV14 and TRBJ2-3; D perhaps matches TRBD2 (5 bases). Germline-derived CDR1 and CDR2 are SGHDN and FVKESK. The CDR3 runs to 16 residues. The ends were cut back, 1 base at V and 0 bases at J, with 11 bases in the middle. Written as DNA, the CDR3 is TGTGCCAGCAGCCAAGTTTACGGCGGGAGCACAGATACGCAGTATTTT. It encodes CASSQVYGGSTDTQYF. The complete variable domain, with remaining parts taken from reference TRBV14 and TRBJ2-3, reads EAGVTQFPSHSVIEKGQTVTLRCDPISGHDNLYWYRRVMGKEIKFLLHFVKESKQDESGMPNNRFLAERTGGTYSTLKVQPAELEDSGVYFCASSQVYGGSTDTQYFGPGTRLTVL.

CDR3 bases: TGTGCCAGCAGTTATAGTTCACTAGATACGCAGTATTTT. Translating gives CASSYSSLDTQYF. The V gene is TRBV27, the J gene TRBJ2-3; D not resolved. This CDR3 is built from 13 residues. Between the trimmed V and J ends, which lost 4 bases and 5 bases, there was a span of 10 bases. Germline V CDR1 and CDR2: MNHEY, SMNVEV (reference sequence).

This chain joins TRBV5-1 and TRBJ2-5, with a weak D call TRBD2 (5 bases). Germline loops: CDR1 SGHRS, CDR2 YFSETQ. Trimming removed 0 bases at V and 5 bases at J, with 11 bases between. This CDR3 has 14 residues. The CDR3 DNA follows: TGCGCCAGCAGCTTGGAGCGGTCCAGGGAGACCCAGTACTTC. Amino acids: CASSLERSRETQYF. Based on the CDR3 plus reference TRBV5-1 and TRBJ2-5, the full variable domain is KAGVTQTPRYLIKTRGQQVTLSCSPISGHRSVSWYQQTPGQGLQFLFEYFSETQRNKGNFPGRFSGRQFSNSRSEMNVSTLELGDSALYLCASSLERSRETQYFGPGTRLLVL.

The rearrangement uses TRBV15 and TRBJ2-7; 9 positions agree with TRBD2. This CDR3 region has 15 residues. The trim removed 5 bases at V and 7 bases at J, leaving 12 bases unmatched. Germline loops: CDR1 LNHNV, CDR2 YYDKDF (reference sequence). CDR3 sequence (DNA): TGTGCCACCAGCTCGCGCCTTTCCAGCGGGGGGGAGCAGTACTTC. Amino acids: CATSSRLSSGGEQYF.

Details on this clone: At one boundary the junction diverges from the germline segment, which might be a read error. V and J are TRBV7-7 and TRBJ2-1, with D unclear. The CDR3 is 14 amino acids. CDR1 and CDR2 (germline): SSHAT, FNYEAQ (reference sequence). CDR3 loop: CASSLNAEHNEQFF. The CDR3 bases are TGTGCTAGCAGCTTAAATGCGGAACATAATGAGCAGTTCTTC.

This sequence joins TRBV7-9 and TRBJ2-7; D might be TRBD2 (5 bases). The CDR3 loop spans 16 amino acids. Germline assignment: CDR1 SEHNR and CDR2 FQNEAQ (reference sequence). V lost 0 bases and J 0 bases, leaving 12 bases between the germline ends. As DNA, the CDR3 is TGTGCCAGCAGCTTAGCTCGGGGTTCTGGCTCCTACGAGCAGTACTTC. Translating it yields CASSLARGSGSYEQYF. The complete variable domain, with remaining parts taken from reference TRBV7-9 and TRBJ2-7, reads DTGVSQNPRHKITKRGQNVTFRCDPISEHNRLYWYRQTLGQGPEFLTYFQNEAQLEKSRLLSDRFSAERPKGSFSTLEIQRTEQGDSAMYLCASSLARGSGSYEQYFGPGTRLTVT.

The chain carries TRBV7-3 and TRBJ2-6; 7 positions agree with TRBD2. The junction had 17 bases not matched to a gene; V was cut back by 4 bases and J by 2 bases. The germline CDR1 and CDR2 sequences are SGHTA and FQGTGA. The CDR3 sequence is 20 residues long. CDR3 region: CASSSPHKRGPGAGANVLTF. For the CDR3, the DNA is TGTGCCAGCAGCTCACCACACAAGCGGGGCCCCGGAGCTGGGGCCAACGTCCTGACTTTC.

V gene TRBV9 combines with J gene TRBJ2-1, with D maybe TRBD1 (5 bases). The ends were cut back, 2 bases at V and 1 base at J, with 7 bases in the middle. This CDR3 is built from 14 residues. Germline V gene lookup returns CDR1 SGDLS and CDR2 YYNGEE. The CDR3 spells CASSVRDSYNEQFF. DNA of the CDR3: TGTGCCAGCAGCGTCAGGGATTCCTACAATGAGCAGTTCTTC.

The rearrangement joins TRBV5-1 to TRBJ2-4; 9 nucleotides align to TRBD1. The CDR3 spans 19 residues. Per germline, CDR1 SGHRS and CDR2 YFSETQ. Losses at the gene ends were 3 bases for V and 0 bases for J; bases not matched to a gene: 13. CDR3 protein: CASSYRTGETAIAKNIQYF. In DNA form, the CDR3 reads TGCGCCAGCAGCTATCGGACAGGGGAGACCGCCATAGCCAAAAACATTCAGTACTTC. The full variable domain, in which reference TRBV5-1 and TRBJ2-4 provide the parts outside the CDR3, is KAGVTQTPRYLIKTRGQQVTLSCSPISGHRSVSWYQQTPGQGLQFLFEYFSETQRNKGNFPGRFSGRQFSNSRSEMNVSTLELGDSALYLCASSYRTGETAIAKNIQYFGAGTRLSVL.

The J gene is TRBJ2-3, the V gene TRBV9; 11 nucleotides align to TRBD2. The CDR3 length is 16 residues. Trimming cost V 4 bases and J 0 bases; bases outside gene matches: 4. The germline CDR1 and CDR2 sequences are SGDLS and YYNGEE. CDR3 protein: CASSLRLAGSTDTQYF. The CDR3 nucleotides read TGTGCCAGCAGCCTCCGACTAGCGGGGAGCACAGATACGCAGTATTTT.

This rearrangement joins TRBV7-9 to TRBJ1-1, with a possible D match to TRBD1 (6 bases). The V end was cut by 1 base, the J end by 4 bases, with 13 bases between. The CDR3 has 15 amino acids. Germline CDR1 reads SEHNR; CDR2 reads FQNEAQ (reference sequence). CDR3 sequence: CASSLVRQAGTEAFF. CDR3 bases: TGTGCCAGCAGCTTAGTACGACAGGCCGGCACTGAAGCTTTCTTT.

This chain's CDR3 is CAISVTGGRETQYF. CDR3 nucleotide sequence: TGTGCCATCAGTGTTACAGGGGGCCGGGAGACCCAGTACTTC. The V call is TRBV10-3, the J call TRBJ2-5, with TRBD1 identical over 9 bases. V was clipped by 4 bases and J by 5 bases; unmatched bases: 5. Germline V gives CDR1 ENHRY, CDR2 SYGVKD. This CDR3 has 14 residues.

The chain couples TRBV2 to TRBJ2-1, with TRBD2 identical over 10 bases. With V trimmed by 6 bases and J by 3 bases, 8 bases remained unmatched. The V gene's germline CDR1 is SNHLY and CDR2 FYNNEI. The CDR3 loop spans 16 amino acids. The CDR3 is CASRVGSSGGYNEQFF. The DNA for the CDR3 is TGTGCCAGCAGAGTGGGATCTAGCGGGGGCTACAATGAGCAGTTCTTC.